One and the same sample provided the 32 T cell receptor beta chains below, sequenced in a study of blood T cell repertoires in COVID-19. Here immunoSEQ multiplex PCR was the method, and the copy in TCRdb shows in-frame clones only, minus some. Of 250,000 or so clones listed, about 88% are singletons. The sample taken for sequencing was peripheral blood. Receptor source: a middle-aged woman who had recovered from COVID-19.

This chain links TRBV5-1 with TRBJ2-1; D unresolved. Germline-derived CDR1 and CDR2 are SGHRS and YFSETQ. V shed 3 bases and J shed 2 bases, with 12 bases lying between them. The CDR3 totals 15 residues. DNA of the CDR3: TGCGCCAGCAGCTCTTTTAGCCCACCCTACAATGAGCAGTTCTTC. Its translation is CASSSFSPPYNEQFF.

The V and J genes are TRBV5-1 and TRBJ1-1; no clear D gene. This CDR3 is built from 14 residues. Trimming pared 4 bases from V and 4 bases from J, leaving 14 bases between. CDR1 SGHRS and CDR2 YFSETQ come from the germline V gene. CDR3 nucleotide sequence: TGCGCCAGCAGCCATGCACAGAGTTCCACTGAAGCTTTCTTT. Its translation: CASSHAQSSTEAFF.

The chain employs TRBV9 and TRBJ2-3, with a tentative D call TRBD2 (6 bases). The CDR3 spans 15 residues. Germline CDR1 is SGDLS and CDR2 is YYNGEE. The V and J ends lost 8 bases and 0 bases respectively, with 16 bases between them. CDR3 coding DNA: TGTGCCAGATGTCGGACGGGGGATAGCACAGATACGCAGTATTTT. It yields the protein CARCRTGDSTDTQYF.

The rearrangement links TRBV30 to TRBJ2-4; D ambiguous. The CDR3 is 12 amino acids. V shed 6 bases and J shed 8 bases, with 14 bases lying between them. Germline values: CDR1 GTSNPN, CDR2 SVGIG (reference sequence). The CDR3 loop reads CACSRVHYIQYF. Written as DNA, the CDR3 is TGTGCCTGCTCCCGGGTACATTACATTCAGTACTTC.

This rearrangement joins TRBV10-1 to TRBJ2-5, with D maybe TRBD1 (5 bases). Trimming cost V 8 bases and J 4 bases, with 11 bases left between them. Germline V gene sequence: CDR1 WNHNN, CDR2 SYGVQD (reference sequence). This CDR3 contains 12 residues. The CDR3 DNA sequence: TGCGCCAGCGGGGCAACGCGAGAGACCCAGTACTTC. It translates to CASGATRETQYF.

The V gene is TRBV11-3, the J gene TRBJ2-5; D is perhaps TRBD1 (5 bases). Germline V gives CDR1 SGHNT, CDR2 YENEEA. V was pared by 1 base and J by 10 bases, with 16 bases between. The CDR3 has 14 amino acids. The CDR3 sequence is CASSLGFQGVGQYF. As DNA, the CDR3 is TGTGCCAGCAGCTTAGGTTTTCAGGGCGTCGGCCAGTACTTC. The full variable domain, completed using reference TRBV11-3 and TRBJ2-5, is EAGVVQSPRYKIIEKKQPVAFWCNPISGHNTLYWYLQNLGQGPELLIRYENEEAVDDSQLPKDRFSAERLKGVDSTLKIQPAELGDSAVYLCASSLGFQGVGQYFGPGTRLLVL.

V gene TRBV18 combines with J gene TRBJ2-3; D gene ambiguous. The CDR3 totals 14 residues. V was trimmed by 0 bases and J by 0 bases, leaving 4 bases between them. Per germline, CDR1 KGHSH and CDR2 LQKENI. CDR3 region: CASSPPSSTDTQYF. In nucleotides, the CDR3 is TGTGCCAGCTCACCACCCTCCAGCACAGATACGCAGTATTTT.

The chain joins TRBV5-4 to TRBJ2-2; TRBD2 might be the D (6 bases). This CDR3 contains 15 residues. V was shortened by 2 bases and J by 6 bases, with 14 bases between the two germline ends. Germline CDR1 and CDR2: SGHNT and YYREEE (reference sequence). This CDR3 is CASSLDPRGAGELFF. In DNA, the CDR3 is TGTGCCAGCAGCTTAGATCCGCGGGGAGCCGGGGAGCTGTTTTTT.

This clone was counted a single time. V gene TRBV12-3 or TRBV12-4 combines with J gene TRBJ2-1, with TRBD2 as a possible D gene (6 bases). Deletions cut 2 bases from V and 14 bases from J, with 10 bases between. The CDR3 is made up of 11 amino acids. The CDR3 protein is CASSLKRREFF. The CDR3 DNA sequence: TGTGCCAGCAGTTTAAAAAGGAGGGAGTTCTTC.

With regard to this clone: The sample has other DNA sequences that encode this CDR3 too. The chain couples TRBV30 to TRBJ1-2; 9 bases align to TRBD1. The V gene end was trimmed by 3 bases and the J gene end by 6 bases; junction bases not matched to a gene: 5. Germline CDR1 GTSNPN, CDR2 SVGIG (reference sequence). The CDR3 sequence is 13 residues long. The CDR3 DNA reads as TGTGCCTGGAGCAGGACAGGGGCGGATGGCTACACCTTC. Protein sequence: CAWSRTGADGYTF.

The chain recombines TRBV5-1 with TRBJ2-5; 8 positions agree with TRBD1. Germline-derived CDR1 and CDR2 are SGHRS and YFSETQ. This CDR3 spans 16 amino acids. V shed 1 base and J 5 bases; nucleotides not matched to a gene: 10. CDR3 coding DNA: TGCGCCAGCAGCTTGCGGCAGCCAGGGGGCATGGAGACCCAGTACTTC. Encoded protein: CASSLRQPGGMETQYF.

V gene TRBV24-1 combines with J gene TRBJ1-6; tentatively, D is TRBD1 (5 bases). Deletions cut 7 bases from V and 10 bases from J, with 13 bases between. Germline assignment: CDR1 KGHDR and CDR2 SFDVKD. This CDR3 is built from 13 residues. The CDR3 loop reads CATRGLRYSPLHF. The CDR3 DNA reads TGTGCCACCAGGGGACTTCGGTACTCACCCCTCCACTTT.

The chain joins TRBV30 to TRBJ2-1; 10 bases line up with TRBD2. The V and J ends lost 0 bases and 1 base, in that order; junction bases with no gene match: 6. CDR1 is GTSNPN and CDR2 is SVGIG in the germline V gene (reference sequence). CDR3 length equals 17 residues. The CDR3 reads CAWSVGLAVFSYNEQFF. The CDR3 DNA reads TGTGCCTGGAGTGTAGGACTAGCGGTCTTTTCCTACAATGAGCAGTTCTTC.

This clone was seen once. The rearrangement uses TRBV10-3 and TRBJ2-7; D perhaps matches TRBD2 (5 bases). Germline CDR1 ENHRY, CDR2 SYGVKD. Trimming cost V 2 bases and J 0 bases, with 8 bases left between them. This CDR3 is built from 14 residues. This CDR3 reads CAISEAGVSYEQYF. The CDR3, as DNA: TGTGCCATCAGTGAGGCCGGGGTCTCCTACGAGCAGTACTTC.

The chain couples TRBV5-6 to TRBJ1-2; 8 nucleotides agree with TRBD1. Trimming took 9 bases from V and 8 from J; bases not matched to a gene: 9. Germline CDR1 SGHDT, CDR2 YYEEEE. The CDR3 runs 12 residues. CDR3 DNA: TGTGCCACCCTGGACAGGGTGGGCGGCTACACCTTC. Its protein product is CATLDRVGGYTF.

V and J are TRBV10-3 and TRBJ1-6; 7 positions agree with TRBD1. The CDR3 runs 13 residues. Per germline, CDR1 ENHRY and CDR2 SYGVKD. J gave up 10 bases and V 7 bases, and 7 bases lay outside the gene matches. The CDR3 spells CAITQGGESPLHF. CDR3 nucleotides: TGTGCCATCACCCAGGGGGGTGAATCACCCCTCCACTTT.

The chain carries TRBV6-6 and TRBJ2-1; TRBD2 aligns across 12 bases. CDR1 is MNHNY, CDR2 SVGAGI, per germline (reference sequence). V lost 7 bases, J lost 8 bases, and 9 bases stayed unmatched. The CDR3 is 15 residues long. This CDR3 is CASTPGLAGFYEQFF. CDR3 bases: TGTGCCAGCACCCCGGGACTAGCGGGTTTCTATGAGCAGTTCTTC.

The CDR3 region has the DNA TGTGCCAGCAGTTACGACACTAGCGGGCCTTCCTACGAGCAGTACGTC. This sequence encodes CASSYDTSGPSYEQYV. The chain has TRBV6-2 or TRBV6-3 and TRBJ2-7; 9 positions agree with TRBD2. This CDR3 is 16 amino acids long. The germline V gene has CDR1 MNHEY and CDR2 SVGEGT. After removal of 2 bases from V and 1 base from J, the junction contained 6 bases not matched to a gene.

This clone was picked up many times. The rearrangement uses TRBV11-2 and TRBJ1-6, with D possibly matching TRBD1 (6 bases). This CDR3 region has 15 residues. From germline, CDR1 is SGHAT and CDR2 FQNNGV. V lost 5 bases, J lost 10 bases, and 18 bases lay in between. CDR3 amino acids: CASSTLQGSGSPLHF. CDR3 DNA: TGTGCCAGCAGCACCCTGCAGGGGTCAGGATCACCCCTCCACTTT.

On this clone: At the DNA level, this CDR3 is encoded by other sequences in the same sample as well. The rearrangement joins TRBV6-5 to TRBJ1-1; 8 bases are shared with TRBD1. V shed 6 bases, J shed 4 bases, and the junction held 1 base outside the gene matches. The CDR3 is 12 residues long. Germline-derived CDR1 and CDR2 are MNHEY and SVGAGI. CDR3 coding DNA: TGTGCCAGCAGCACAGGGGGCACTGAAGCTTTCTTT. This codes for CASSTGGTEAFF.

The J gene is TRBJ2-3, the V gene TRBV9; D is uncertain. Germline assignment: CDR1 SGDLS and CDR2 YYNGEE. The CDR3 totals 14 residues. The V gene lost 4 bases and the J gene lost 4 bases, with 13 bases spanning the gap. The CDR3 region has the DNA TGTGCCAGCAGCCCCCAGTTTGGCCCAGATACGCAGTATTTT. Translation: CASSPQFGPDTQYF. Supplemented by reference TRBV9 and TRBJ2-3, the full variable domain reads DSGVTQTPKHLITATGQRVTLRCSPRSGDLSVYWYQQSLDQGLQFLIQYYNGEERAKGNILERFSAQQFPDLHSELNLSSLELGDSALYFCASSPQFGPDTQYFGPGTRLTVL.

This chain joins TRBV12-5 and TRBJ2-5; 7 nucleotides line up with TRBD1. V lost 3 bases and J lost 5; bases outside the gene matches: 6. CDR1 is LGHNT, CDR2 FRNRAP, per germline. The CDR3 is 14 residues long. The CDR3 here is CASGFRDREETQYF. CDR3 bases: TGTGCTAGTGGTTTTCGAGACAGGGAGGAGACCCAGTACTTC.

V gene TRBV6-5 combines with J gene TRBJ2-3; a possible D gene is TRBD1 (5 bases). The CDR3 has 14 residues. Trimming pared 2 bases from V and 4 bases from J, leaving 10 bases between. Germline V gene lookup returns CDR1 MNHEY and CDR2 SVGAGI. Written as DNA, the CDR3 is TGTGCCAGCAGTTACGTGGGGCAAGCAGATACGCAGTATTTT. Translated, it gives CASSYVGQADTQYF.

The rearrangement uses TRBV18 and TRBJ2-1; 8 bases fit TRBD1. Germline V gives CDR1 KGHSH, CDR2 LQKENI. The CDR3 consists of 17 residues. The junction had 10 bases not matched to a gene; V was cut back by 6 bases and J by 0 bases. CDR3 nucleotide sequence: TGTGCCAGCTCCCTTCAACAGGGGGTTAGCTCCTACAATGAGCAGTTCTTC. This translates into CASSLQQGVSSYNEQFF.

This clone occurred a few times. The V call is TRBV11-3, the J call TRBJ2-2; 8 bases align to TRBD2. Germline V gives CDR1 SGHNT, CDR2 YENEEA. V was clipped by 1 base and J by 4 bases; unmatched bases: 17. The CDR3 extends over 20 amino acids. The CDR3 region is CASSLVPLAGGGTPTGELFF. The CDR3, as DNA: TGTGCCAGCAGCTTAGTACCTCTGGCGGGGGGAGGAACTCCCACCGGGGAGCTGTTTTTT.

This sequence joins TRBV4-3 and TRBJ1-3; D is unclear. CDR1 and CDR2 (germline): LGHNA, YSLEER. The length of the CDR3 is 15 residues. Between the trimmed V and J ends, which lost 0 bases and 0 bases, there was a span of 6 bases. The CDR3 protein is CASSQDRVSGNTIYF. The DNA for the CDR3 is TGCGCCAGCAGCCAAGATCGGGTCTCTGGAAACACCATATATTTT.

This clone appeared once. The chain recombines TRBV18 with TRBJ2-7; 9 bases line up with TRBD1. The junction had 7 bases not matched to a gene; V was cut back by 4 bases and J by 6 bases. Germline CDR1 KGHSH, CDR2 LQKENI. The CDR3 has 14 residues. This CDR3 is CASSLRDRDLEQYF. The DNA of the CDR3 is TGTGCCAGCTCACTCCGGGACAGGGACCTCGAGCAGTACTTC.

This chain links TRBV2 with TRBJ1-5, with unresolved D. V was clipped by 4 bases and J by 2 bases, with 9 bases between them. The CDR3 length is 14 residues. From germline, CDR1 is SNHLY and CDR2 FYNNEI. The CDR3 region has the DNA TGTGCCAGCAGTGCGTCTCTTGGCAATCAGCCCCAGCATTTT. It is translated as CASSASLGNQPQHF.

The rearrangement links TRBV2 to TRBJ2-7, with 11 positions matching TRBD2. The CDR3 loop spans 14 amino acids. J gave up 2 bases and V 5 bases, and 2 bases lay outside the gene matches. Germline V lookup: CDR1 SNHLY, CDR2 FYNNEI. This CDR3 reads CASSRSGGAYEQYF. Here the CDR3 DNA reads TGTGCCAGCAGTCGTAGCGGGGGGGCCTACGAGCAGTACTTC.

J is TRBJ2-7 and V is TRBV28; D is perhaps TRBD2 (7 bases). V lost 3 bases to trimming and J lost 2 bases, with 14 bases between them. This CDR3 is 15 amino acids long. Germline V CDR1 and CDR2: MDHEN, SYDVKM. The CDR3 nucleotides read TGTGCCAGCAGTTTCGGGGGGCTAACCGCCTACGAGCAGTACTTC. This translates into CASSFGGLTAYEQYF.

The chain employs TRBV6-1 and TRBJ1-2, with 8 bases aligning to TRBD1. CDR1 and CDR2 from the germline V gene are MNHNS and SASEGT. The V gene end was trimmed by 2 bases and the J gene end by 1 base; junction bases not matched to a gene: 3. CDR3 length: 15 residues. The CDR3 here is CASSEWDRINYGYTF. The DNA for the CDR3 is TGTGCCAGCAGTGAATGGGACAGGATTAACTATGGCTACACCTTC.

This clone was counted a single time. DNA of the CDR3: TGTGCCATCAGGGGGGGACTAGCGGGAGTTGCAACCGGGGAGCTGTTTTTT. It yields the protein CAIRGGLAGVATGELFF. The rearrangement joins TRBV10-3 to TRBJ2-2, with 14 positions matching TRBD2. J lost 5 bases, V lost 6 bases, and 8 bases had no gene match. This CDR3 region has 17 residues. Germline V CDR1 and CDR2: ENHRY, SYGVKD.